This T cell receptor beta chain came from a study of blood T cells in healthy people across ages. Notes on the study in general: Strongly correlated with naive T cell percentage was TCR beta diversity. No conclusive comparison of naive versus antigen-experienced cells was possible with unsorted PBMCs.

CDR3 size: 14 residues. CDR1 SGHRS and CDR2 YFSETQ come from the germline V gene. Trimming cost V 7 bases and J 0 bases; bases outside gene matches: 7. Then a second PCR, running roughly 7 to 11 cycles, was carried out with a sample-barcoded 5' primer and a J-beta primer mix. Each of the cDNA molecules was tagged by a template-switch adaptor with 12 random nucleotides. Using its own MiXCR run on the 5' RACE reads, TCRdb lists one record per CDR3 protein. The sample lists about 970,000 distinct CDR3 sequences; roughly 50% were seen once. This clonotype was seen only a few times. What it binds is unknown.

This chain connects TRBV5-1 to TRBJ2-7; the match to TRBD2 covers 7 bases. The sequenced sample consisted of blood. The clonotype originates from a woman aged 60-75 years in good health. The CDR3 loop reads CASRQLAASYEQYF. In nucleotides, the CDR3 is TGCGCCAGCCGCCAGCTAGCGGCCTCCTACGAGCAGTACTTC. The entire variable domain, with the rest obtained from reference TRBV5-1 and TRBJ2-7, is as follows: KAGVTQTPRYLIKTRGQQVTLSCSPISGHRSVSWYQQTPGQGLQFLFEYFSETQRNKGNFPGRFSGRQFSNSRSEMNVSTLELGDSALYLCASRQLAASYEQYFGPGTRLTVT.